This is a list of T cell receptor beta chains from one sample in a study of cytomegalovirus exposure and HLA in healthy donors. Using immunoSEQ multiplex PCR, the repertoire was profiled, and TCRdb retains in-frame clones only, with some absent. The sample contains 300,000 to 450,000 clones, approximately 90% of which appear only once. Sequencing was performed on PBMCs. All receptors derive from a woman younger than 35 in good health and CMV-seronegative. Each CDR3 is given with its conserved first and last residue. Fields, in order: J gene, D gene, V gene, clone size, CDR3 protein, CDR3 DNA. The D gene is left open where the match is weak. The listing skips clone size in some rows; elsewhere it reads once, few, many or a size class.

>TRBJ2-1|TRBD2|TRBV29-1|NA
CSVEGDPSGRALGNEQFF
TGCAGCGTTGAAGGGGATCCTAGCGGGAGGGCATTAGGTAATGAGCAGTTCTTC
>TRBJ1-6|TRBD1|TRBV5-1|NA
CASQTGARDRDSPLHF
TGCGCCAGCCAGACAGGGGCCCGAGATAGGGATTCACCCCTCCACTTT
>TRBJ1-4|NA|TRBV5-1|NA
CASSAVEASNEKLFF
TGCGCCAGCAGCGCCGTAGAAGCCTCTAATGAAAAACTGTTTTTT
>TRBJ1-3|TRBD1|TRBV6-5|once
CASSYVSGGDGNTIYF
TGTGCCAGCAGTTACGTGTCAGGGGGCGATGGAAACACCATATATTTT
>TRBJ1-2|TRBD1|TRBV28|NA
CASRGTAGAYGYTF
TGTGCCAGCAGGGGGACAGCTGGGGCCTATGGCTACACCTTC
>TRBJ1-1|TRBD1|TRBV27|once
CASSRQGATEAFF
TGTGCCAGCAGTAGACAGGGGGCCACTGAAGCTTTCTTT
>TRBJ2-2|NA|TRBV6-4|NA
CASSDFHTSTGELFF
TGTGCCAGCAGTGACTTTCATACTAGCACCGGGGAGCTGTTTTTT
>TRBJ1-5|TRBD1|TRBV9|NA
CASSVGTGEMNQPQHF
TGTGCCAGCAGCGTAGGAACAGGGGAGATGAATCAGCCCCAGCATTTT
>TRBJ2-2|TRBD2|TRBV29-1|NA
CSARTTTSGDTGELFF
TGCAGCGCCAGAACGACGACTAGCGGGGACACCGGGGAGCTGTTTTTT
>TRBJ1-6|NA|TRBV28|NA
CASNLRGSPLHF
TGTGCCAGCAACCTCAGGGGTTCACCCCTCCACTTT
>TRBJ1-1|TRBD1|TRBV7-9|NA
CASGGQITRSLNTEAFF
TGTGCCAGCGGGGGACAGATAACCAGAAGTTTGAACACTGAAGCTTTCTTT